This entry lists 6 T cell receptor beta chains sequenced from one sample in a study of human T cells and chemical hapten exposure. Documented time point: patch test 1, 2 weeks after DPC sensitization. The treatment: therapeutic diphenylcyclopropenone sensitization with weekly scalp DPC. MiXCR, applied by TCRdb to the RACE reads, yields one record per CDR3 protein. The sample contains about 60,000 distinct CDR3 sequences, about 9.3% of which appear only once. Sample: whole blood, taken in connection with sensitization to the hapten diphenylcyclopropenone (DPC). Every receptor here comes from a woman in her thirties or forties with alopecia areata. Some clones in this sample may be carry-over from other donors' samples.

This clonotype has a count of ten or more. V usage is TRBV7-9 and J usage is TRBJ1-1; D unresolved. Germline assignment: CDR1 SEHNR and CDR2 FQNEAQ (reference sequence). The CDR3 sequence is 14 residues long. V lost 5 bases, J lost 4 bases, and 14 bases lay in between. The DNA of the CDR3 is TGTGCCAGCAGCCCCGCCGCCGGTAGCACTGAAGCTTTCTTT. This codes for CASSPAAGSTEAFF.

The CDR3 here is CASSYGGTRNNEQFF. The DNA for the CDR3 is TGTGCCAGCAGTTACGGAGGGACAAGGAACAATGAGCAGTTCTTC. V usage is TRBV6-5 and J usage is TRBJ2-1, with D perhaps being TRBD1 or TRBD2 (6 bases each). Deletions cut 2 bases from V and 5 bases from J, with 13 bases between. This CDR3 region has 15 residues. Germline lookup yields CDR1 MNHEY and CDR2 SVGAGI.

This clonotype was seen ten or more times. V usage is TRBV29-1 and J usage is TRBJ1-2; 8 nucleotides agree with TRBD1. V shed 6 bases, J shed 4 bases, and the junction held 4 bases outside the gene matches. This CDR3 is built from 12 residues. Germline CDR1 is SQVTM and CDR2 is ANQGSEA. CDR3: CSVQGAAYGYTF. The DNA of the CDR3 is TGCAGCGTCCAGGGGGCCGCCTATGGCTACACCTTC. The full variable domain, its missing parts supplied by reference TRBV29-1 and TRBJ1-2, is SAVISQKPSRDICQRGTSLTIQCQVDSQVTMMFWYRQQPGQSLTLIATANQGSEATYESGFVIDKFPISRPNLTFSTLTVSNMSPEDSSIYLCSVQGAAYGYTFGSGTRLTVV.

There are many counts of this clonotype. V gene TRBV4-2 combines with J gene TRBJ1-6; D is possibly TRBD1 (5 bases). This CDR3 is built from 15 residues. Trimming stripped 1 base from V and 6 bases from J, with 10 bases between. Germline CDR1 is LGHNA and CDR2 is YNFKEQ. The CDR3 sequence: CASSQGAGTNSPLHF. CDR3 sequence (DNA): TGTGCCAGCAGCCAAGGGGCCGGGACTAATTCACCCCTCCACTTT.

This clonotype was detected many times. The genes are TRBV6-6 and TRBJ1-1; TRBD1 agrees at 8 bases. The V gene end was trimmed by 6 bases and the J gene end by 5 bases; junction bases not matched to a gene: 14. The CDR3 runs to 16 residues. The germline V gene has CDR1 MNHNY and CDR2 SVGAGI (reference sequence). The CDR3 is CASSDGQGLARTEAFF. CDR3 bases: TGTGCCAGCAGCGACGGACAGGGATTGGCTAGGACTGAAGCTTTCTTT.

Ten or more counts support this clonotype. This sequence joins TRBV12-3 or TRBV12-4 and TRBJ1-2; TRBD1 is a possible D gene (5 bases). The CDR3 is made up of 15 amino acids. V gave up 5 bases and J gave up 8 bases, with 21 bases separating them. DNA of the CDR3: TGTGCCAGCAGTCTCACCGGGGCCCAAAACGAGGGCTACACCTTC. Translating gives CASSLTGAQNEGYTF.